Listed here are 26 T cell receptor beta chains from one sample, sequenced in a study of shared T cell receptors in the human thymus. Method: immunoSEQ multiplex PCR; TCRdb's copy keeps in-frame clones and lacks some. The sample records hundreds of thousands of clones, approximately 78% being singletons. The sample also formed part of further work on human thymus T cells.

Source material: thymocytes. The source is a boy in the first two years of life with a congenital heart defect.

The chain uses TRBV12-5 and TRBJ2-7, with D possibly being TRBD2 (6 bases). The CDR3 has 13 amino acids. Germline V gene data show CDR1 as LGHNT and CDR2 as FRNRAP. Deletions cut 4 bases from V and 4 bases from J, with 11 bases between. CDR3 region: CASGSGGPYEQYF. The DNA for the CDR3 is TGTGCTAGTGGTTCAGGAGGGCCGTACGAGCAGTACTTC.

The chain combines TRBV10-3 with TRBJ1-4; D not certain. CDR1 is ENHRY, CDR2 SYGVKD, per germline. The V gene lost 3 bases and the J gene lost 0 bases, with 14 bases spanning the gap. This CDR3 region has 17 residues. As DNA, the CDR3 is TGTGCCATCAGTGAAAGAGGGCCAGAATCAACTAATGAAAAACTGTTTTTT. This sequence encodes CAISERGPESTNEKLFF.

In this sample, this clone turned up a few times. V and J are TRBV4-2 and TRBJ2-5; 9 positions agree with TRBD2. The junction had 7 bases not matched to a gene; V was cut back by 2 bases and J by 0 bases. The CDR3 runs 17 residues. Germline CDR1 and CDR2: LGHNA and YNFKEQ. The DNA of the CDR3 is TGTGCCAGCAGCCAACGTCTAGCGGGACCCAACCAAGAGACCCAGTACTTC. Translating gives CASSQRLAGPNQETQYF.

The V and J genes are TRBV7-9 and TRBJ2-5; 8 nucleotides agree with TRBD2. The CDR3 has 15 residues. V shed 9 bases, J shed 3 bases, and the junction held 12 bases outside the gene matches. CDR1 SEHNR and CDR2 FQNEAQ come from the germline V gene (reference sequence). CDR3 region: CASFGTGLGEETQYF. CDR3 coding DNA: TGTGCCAGTTTTGGAACGGGACTAGGGGAAGAGACCCAGTACTTC.

This chain joins TRBV27 and TRBJ2-1, with D possibly matching TRBD2 (6 bases). The CDR3 extends over 15 amino acids. The germline CDR1 and CDR2 sequences are MNHEY and SMNVEV (reference sequence). V was cut by 1 base and J by 5 bases, with 12 bases left in between. DNA of the CDR3: TGTGCCAGCAGTTTATGGGCTAGCGTAAACAATGAGCAGTTCTTC. Amino acids: CASSLWASVNNEQFF.

This clone turned up a few times. The rearrangement joins TRBV15 to TRBJ2-1; TRBD2 aligns across 14 bases. The germline V gene encodes CDR1 LNHNV and CDR2 YYDKDF (reference sequence). The CDR3 loop spans 21 amino acids. The trim removed 0 bases at V and 1 base at J, leaving 11 bases unmatched. The CDR3 spells CATSREVGLAGGNVSYNEQFF. The CDR3 nucleotides read TGTGCCACCAGCAGAGAAGTAGGACTAGCGGGAGGCAATGTTTCCTACAATGAGCAGTTCTTC.

The J gene is TRBJ2-2, the V gene TRBV18; tentatively, D is TRBD2 (5 bases). The germline V and J ends were trimmed by 1 base and 4 bases, with 16 bases remaining between them. CDR1 and CDR2 (germline): KGHSH, LQKENI. There are 17 residues in the CDR3. CDR3 sequence (DNA): TGTGCCAGCTCACCACAATTGAGGGTTCGTGGCACCGGGGAGCTGTTTTTT. Translating gives CASSPQLRVRGTGELFF.

This chain uses TRBV5-4 with TRBJ2-1; tentative D call: TRBD2 (5 bases). The ends were cut back, 4 bases at V and 6 bases at J, with 11 bases in the middle. CDR1 and CDR2 (germline): SGHNT, YYREEE (reference sequence). CDR3 length equals 13 residues. The CDR3 here is CASSPTSSNEQFF. The CDR3 region has the DNA TGTGCCAGCAGCCCAACTAGTAGCAATGAGCAGTTCTTC.

The J gene is TRBJ2-1, the V gene TRBV5-1, with 13 bases aligning to TRBD2. Germline CDR1 reads SGHRS; CDR2 reads YFSETQ. After removal of 4 bases from V and 0 bases from J, the junction contained 1 base not matched to a gene. This CDR3 has 16 amino acids. The CDR3 DNA reads as TGCGCCAGCAGCCGGACTAGCGGGAGCTCCTACAATGAGCAGTTCTTC. This gives the protein CASSRTSGSSYNEQFF.

This clone was observed a handful of times. The chain employs TRBV7-9 and TRBJ2-1; D is possibly TRBD2 (5 bases). Between the trimmed V and J ends, which lost 6 bases and 2 bases, there was a span of 14 bases. The length of the CDR3 is 15 residues. The germline V gene has CDR1 SEHNR and CDR2 FQNEAQ (reference sequence). The CDR3 nucleotides read TGTGCCAGCAGACTACCGGGATCCACCTACAATGAGCAGTTCTTC. As protein: CASRLPGSTYNEQFF.

The chain is built from TRBV30 and TRBJ2-2, with D possibly TRBD1 on 6 matching bases. The CDR3 has 14 residues. V lost 5 bases and J 3 bases, leaving 13 bases between the germline ends. The germline V gene encodes CDR1 GTSNPN and CDR2 SVGIG (reference sequence). The CDR3 DNA follows: TGTGCCTGGGATACAGGGATGCACACCGGGGAGCTGTTTTTT. It codes for CAWDTGMHTGELFF.

Only one count was recorded for this clone. The chain employs TRBV30 and TRBJ2-1; 7 nucleotides match TRBD1. From germline, CDR1 is GTSNPN and CDR2 SVGIG (reference sequence). Unmatched junction bases numbered 4, after V lost 5 bases and J lost 0 bases. The CDR3 extends over 14 amino acids. The CDR3 protein is CAWLNRGSYNEQFF. CDR3 bases: TGTGCCTGGCTGAACAGGGGCTCCTACAATGAGCAGTTCTTC. The whole variable domain, remainder taken from reference TRBV30 and TRBJ2-1, is SQTIHQWPATLVQPVGSPLSLECTVEGTSNPNLYWYRQAAGRGLQLLFYSVGIGQISSEVPQNLSASRPQDRQFILSSKKLLLSDSGFYLCAWLNRGSYNEQFFGPGTRLTVL.

This clone was picked up a small number of times. This chain links TRBV20-1 with TRBJ1-3, with 8 bases matching TRBD1. Trimming at V came to 5 bases and at J to 16 bases, leaving 7 bases not matched to a gene. The CDR3 extends over 10 amino acids. Germline V CDR1 and CDR2: DFQATT, SNEGSKA (reference sequence). CDR3 in DNA: TGCAGTGCTTGTCGGACAGGGTGCTATTTT. Translating it yields CSACRTGCYF.

This rearrangement joins TRBV4-1 to TRBJ1-1; D perhaps matches TRBD1 (5 bases). The CDR3 is made up of 16 amino acids. V lost 3 bases and J lost 4, with 18 bases in between. The germline gives CDR1 MGHRA, CDR2 YSYEKL. CDR3 coding DNA: TGCGCCAGCAGCCAGACCCCCCCAGGGAGGGTCACTGAAGCTTTCTTT. The encoded protein is CASSQTPPGRVTEAFF.

The chain recombines TRBV5-1 with TRBJ1-4; D not resolved. This CDR3 contains 13 residues. V lost 4 bases to trimming and J lost 8 bases, with 12 bases between them. Germline-derived CDR1 and CDR2 are SGHRS and YFSETQ. The CDR3 DNA reads TGCGCCAGCAGCCCGGGATCCGGGGAAAAACTGTTTTTT. Translation: CASSPGSGEKLFF.

This chain uses TRBV9 with TRBJ1-1; 9 bases fit TRBD1. J lost 2 bases, V lost 4 bases, and 6 bases had no gene match. This CDR3 region has 15 residues. Germline V gene sequence: CDR1 SGDLS, CDR2 YYNGEE. This chain's CDR3 is CASSPWTGENTEAFF. The CDR3 DNA is TGTGCCAGCAGCCCGTGGACAGGGGAAAACACTGAAGCTTTCTTT.

The CDR3 DNA sequence: TGTGCCAGCAGTGAAGGAGACAGGGGGCTGGAGACCCAGTACTTC. Its translation is CASSEGDRGLETQYF. The chain uses TRBV6-1 and TRBJ2-5; TRBD1 agrees at 10 bases. Germline values: CDR1 MNHNS, CDR2 SASEGT. This CDR3 contains 15 residues. Trimming removed 1 base from V and 5 bases from J; junction bases left unmatched: 4.

This clone was seen a few times. The chain carries TRBV11-3 and TRBJ2-7; 9 nucleotides agree with TRBD1. The CDR3 spans 16 residues. The germline V gene has CDR1 SGHNT and CDR2 YENEEA. The junction had 9 bases not matched to a gene; V was cut back by 4 bases and J by 2 bases. CDR3 residues: CASSSQSRDRAYEQYF. DNA for the CDR3: TGTGCCAGCAGCTCACAAAGCCGGGACAGGGCCTACGAGCAGTACTTC.

V gene TRBV2 combines with J gene TRBJ2-7, with 7 bases aligning to TRBD2. Germline V gives CDR1 SNHLY, CDR2 FYNNEI. The CDR3 totals 16 residues. V shed 3 bases, J shed 0 bases, and the junction held 8 bases outside the gene matches. The CDR3 nucleotides read TGTGCCAGCAGTGATGTAGCGGGTTCGAGCTCCTACGAGCAGTACTTC. Translated, it gives CASSDVAGSSSYEQYF.

The chain joins TRBV18 to TRBJ1-2; D might be TRBD1 (5 bases). Deletions cut 3 bases from V and 1 base from J, with 9 bases between. Germline V gives CDR1 KGHSH, CDR2 LQKENI. The CDR3 runs to 14 residues. CDR3 residues: CASSPGTFNYGYTF. In nucleotides, the CDR3 is TGTGCCAGCTCACCGGGGACTTTTAACTATGGCTACACCTTC.

The chain uses TRBV7-2 and TRBJ1-1, with 11 bases lining up with TRBD1. The CDR3 covers 14 residues. Trimming removed 3 bases from V and 10 bases from J; junction bases left unmatched: 7. Germline CDR1 SGHTA, CDR2 FQGNSA. The CDR3 sequence is CASSFMDRGRRAFF. CDR3 coding DNA: TGTGCCAGCAGCTTCATGGACAGGGGGCGAAGAGCTTTCTTT.

V is TRBV18 and J is TRBJ2-7, with 10 bases that match TRBD1. This CDR3 is built from 15 residues. Germline V lookup: CDR1 KGHSH, CDR2 LQKENI. The V segment lost 5 bases and the J segment 4 bases; nucleotides outside the gene matches: 8. The CDR3 DNA follows: TGTGCCAGCTCAGAGTACCGGGACAGGGGTTACGAGCAGTACTTC. As protein: CASSEYRDRGYEQYF.

The chain has TRBV12-5 and TRBJ2-1, with TRBD2 identical over 11 bases. The CDR3 runs to 16 residues. The ends lost 2 bases at V and 7 bases at J; junction bases unmatched: 7. Germline V gene sequence: CDR1 LGHNT, CDR2 FRNRAP. The CDR3 DNA reads as TGTGCTAGTGGTTTGCCAGGACTAGCGGGTCCGAATGAGCAGTTCTTC. This codes for CASGLPGLAGPNEQFF.

The chain has TRBV19 and TRBJ1-4, with D possibly being TRBD1 (5 bases). V lost 4 bases and J lost 4, with 16 bases in between. CDR1 is LNHDA, CDR2 SQIVND, per germline (reference sequence). This CDR3 has 16 residues. The CDR3 DNA is TGTGCCAGTAGTACTGACAGCCTTCGAAATAATGAAAAACTGTTTTTT. It specifies CASSTDSLRNNEKLFF.

The rearrangement uses TRBV27 and TRBJ2-1, with 14 bases fitting TRBD2. The trim removed 6 bases at V and 0 bases at J, leaving 7 bases unmatched. Per the germline V gene, CDR1 is MNHEY and CDR2 is SMNVEV (reference sequence). The CDR3 has 18 amino acids. The CDR3 DNA is TGTGCCAGCAGGAGACTAGCGGGAGGGCCTTCCTCCTACAATGAGCAGTTCTTC. Protein sequence: CASRRLAGGPSSYNEQFF.

As regards this clone: Different DNA sequences within this sample yield the same CDR3. V usage is TRBV6-5 and J usage is TRBJ1-5; D is possibly TRBD1 (5 bases). The CDR3 totals 14 residues. V was trimmed by 3 bases and J by 2 bases, leaving 8 bases between them. CDR1 and CDR2 from the germline V gene are MNHEY and SVGAGI. DNA of the CDR3: TGTGCCAGCAGTTATGGGGGGGGCAATCAGCCCCAGCATTTT. This sequence encodes CASSYGGGNQPQHF.